This passage covers 18 T cell receptor beta chains from one sample sequenced in a study of T-cell memory formation after mild COVID-19. TCRdb re-called the 5' RACE reads with MiXCR, one entry per CDR3 protein. This sample has tens of thousands of distinct CDR3 sequences, with 9.5% to 15% found just once. Material for sequencing was PBMCs or a T cell subset sorted from them (not recorded which). These receptors all stem from a man aged 18 to 30 who had mild COVID-19 (a few samples of this study predate the infection). Cell type and time point are not known.

The chain couples TRBV20-1 to TRBJ1-5, with D possibly matching TRBD1 (5 bases). The CDR3 covers 14 residues. Trimming stripped 4 bases from V and 2 bases from J, with 12 bases between. The germline CDR1 and CDR2 sequences are DFQATT and SNEGSKA (reference sequence). The CDR3 DNA reads TGCAGTGCTAAGGCGGGGGACGGCAATCAGCCCCAGCATTTT. This translates into CSAKAGDGNQPQHF.

The sample holds a few counts of this clonotype. This sequence joins TRBV4-1 and TRBJ1-1; 7 bases are shared with TRBD1. Per germline, CDR1 MGHRA and CDR2 YSYEKL. V lost 3 bases and J lost 1; bases outside the gene matches: 2. This CDR3 is 14 amino acids long. The DNA for the CDR3 is TGCGCCAGCAGCCACAGACAGGGGAACACTGAAGCTTTCTTT. Protein product: CASSHRQGNTEAFF.

This clonotype has just a few counts. This chain joins TRBV19 and TRBJ2-1; possibly TRBD1 for D (5 bases). V lost 7 bases to trimming and J lost 4 bases, with 14 bases between them. The CDR3 consists of 14 residues. Germline-derived CDR1 and CDR2 are LNHDA and SQIVND (reference sequence). CDR3 residues: CASTLGARYNEQFF. The CDR3 DNA reads TGTGCCAGTACTCTTGGGGCCCGATACAATGAGCAGTTCTTC.

This clonotype was seen a few times. V usage is TRBV11-1 and J usage is TRBJ2-2; 8 bases are shared with TRBD1. The germline V gene encodes CDR1 SGHAT and CDR2 FQDESV (reference sequence). The CDR3 sequence is 14 residues long. The V and J ends lost 3 bases and 4 bases, in that order; junction bases with no gene match: 1. CDR3 protein: CASSFTGGTGELFF. CDR3 nucleotide sequence: TGTGCCAGCAGCTTCACAGGGGGCACCGGGGAGCTGTTTTTT.

J is TRBJ1-1 and V is TRBV6-6; D is unresolved. Trimming pared 6 bases from V and 1 base from J, leaving 15 bases between. The CDR3 runs to 15 residues. CDR1 is MNHNY and CDR2 is SVGAGI in the germline V gene (reference sequence). CDR3 in amino acids: CASSPPGLQNTEAFF. CDR3 sequence (DNA): TGTGCCAGCAGCCCTCCCGGGCTGCAGAACACTGAAGCTTTCTTT.

Turning to this clonotype: The junction differs from germline at one of its ends, possibly a read error. The gene calls are TRBV5-1 and TRBJ1-1; a possible D gene is TRBD1 (6 bases). Germline loops: CDR1 SGHRS, CDR2 YFSETQ. CDR3 length equals 15 residues. CDR3 coding DNA: TGCGCCAGCAGCCAAAACAGGGCCGAGAACACTGAAGCTTTCTTC. It yields the protein CASSQNRAENTEAFF.

In its sample, this clonotype was seen a few times. The chain combines TRBV7-6 with TRBJ2-7; unclear D gene. The V gene lost 1 base and the J gene lost 3 bases, with 10 bases spanning the gap. CDR1 and CDR2 from the germline V gene are SGHVS and FNYEAQ. This CDR3 comprises 14 residues. CDR3 DNA sequence: TGTGCCAGCAGCTTAGAGTGGGGTAGCTACGAGCAGTACGTC. The encoded protein is CASSLEWGSYEQYV.

This clonotype was counted between two and nine times. The chain uses TRBV9 and TRBJ2-4; 8 bases are shared with TRBD1. Per the germline V gene, CDR1 is SGDLS and CDR2 is YYNGEE. The CDR3 is 17 residues long. V lost 4 bases and J lost 8; bases outside the gene matches: 17. The CDR3 DNA is TGTGCCAGCAGCCCTAGGACAGGGCTTTCCCGGGTGGACATTCAGTACTTC. This codes for CASSPRTGLSRVDIQYF.

This clonotype was found many times. This rearrangement joins TRBV7-8 to TRBJ2-3; possibly TRBD2 for D (5 bases). The V gene lost 5 bases and the J gene lost 0 bases, with 15 bases spanning the gap. Germline assignment: CDR1 SGHVS and CDR2 FQNEAQ. CDR3 length equals 16 residues. The CDR3 sequence is CASSRIGISSTDTQYF. DNA for the CDR3: TGTGCCAGCAGCCGAATCGGGATTAGCAGCACAGATACGCAGTATTTT.

This clonotype was seen only a few times. This chain joins TRBV21-1 and TRBJ1-5. TRBV21-1 counts as a pseudogene. This CDR3 has 12 residues. CDR3 DNA sequence: TGTGCCAGCAGCAAAGGGAATCAGCCCCAGCATTTT. Translation: CASSKGNQPQHF.

This clonotype was detected many times. The chain carries TRBV4-1 and TRBJ2-1; 9 bases map to TRBD1. With V trimmed by 4 bases and J by 9 bases, 10 bases remained unmatched. This CDR3 region has 15 residues. CDR1 is MGHRA, CDR2 YSYEKL, per germline. This chain's CDR3 is CASSPAGTGFLEQFF. The CDR3 DNA sequence: TGCGCCAGCAGCCCGGCCGGGACAGGGTTTCTTGAGCAGTTCTTC.

This clonotype has more than one count but fewer than ten. The genes are TRBV18 and TRBJ2-1; possible D gene TRBD1, 5 bases. Germline CDR1 and CDR2: KGHSH and LQKENI. The CDR3 runs to 17 residues. Trimming removed 2 bases from V and 4 bases from J, with 18 bases in between. CDR3 bases: TGTGCCAGCTCACCAAGGGGAAGTCAGGTCTTATACAATGAGCAGTTCTTC. Encoded protein: CASSPRGSQVLYNEQFF.

The rearrangement joins TRBV27 to TRBJ1-2, with D tentatively TRBD1 (5 bases). Per germline, CDR1 MNHEY and CDR2 SMNVEV (reference sequence). Deletions cut 5 bases from V and 3 bases from J, with 28 bases between. There are 19 residues in the CDR3. CDR3 DNA sequence: TGTGCCAGCAGTCCGCTCGACGCCGGGACGTTCCGGGACTACTATGGCTACACCTTC. Encoded protein: CASSPLDAGTFRDYYGYTF.

The chain recombines TRBV7-8 with TRBJ2-1; D might be TRBD2 (6 bases). The germline gives CDR1 SGHVS, CDR2 FQNEAQ. The CDR3 contains 15 residues. V lost 3 bases, J lost 6 bases, and 15 bases lay in between. The CDR3: CASSLRLVPLNEQFF. CDR3 sequence (DNA): TGTGCCAGCAGCTTGAGACTAGTCCCTCTCAATGAGCAGTTCTTC. Full variable domain (remainder filled in from reference TRBV7-8 and TRBJ2-1): GAGVSQSPRYKVAKRGQDVALRCDPISGHVSLFWYQQALGQGPEFLTYFQNEAQLDKSGLPSDRFFAERPEGSVSTLKIQRTQQEDSAVYLCASSLRLVPLNEQFFGPGTRLTVL.

As concerns this clonotype: One junction end does not reproduce the germline sequence, and a read error may be involved. The chain has TRBV6-5 and TRBJ1-6; weak D call: TRBD1 (5 bases). CDR3 length equals 15 residues. Germline CDR1 MNHEY, CDR2 SVGAGI. In DNA, the CDR3 is TGTGCCAGCACTTACCTCGGGACCGCGGGGGTAGCCCTCCACTTT. Its protein is CASTYLGTAGVALHF.

This chain uses TRBV6-5 with TRBJ2-1; D assignment may be TRBD1 or TRBD2 (5 bases each). Germline V lookup: CDR1 MNHEY, CDR2 SVGAGI. Trimming removed 10 bases at V and 9 bases at J, with 13 bases between. This CDR3 is built from 11 residues. The CDR3 DNA reads TGTGCCACCACCTTTGGGGGTGAGCAGTTCTTC. Protein sequence: CATTFGGEQFF.

The chain has TRBV29-1 and TRBJ1-2, with D perhaps matching TRBD1 (6 bases). V was cut by 6 bases and J by 4 bases, with 27 bases left in between. CDR3 length: 17 amino acids. Germline CDR1 SQVTM, CDR2 ANQGSEA. The CDR3: CSVADITGHPFGYGYTF. In DNA form, the CDR3 reads TGCAGCGTCGCTGATATAACAGGGCACCCTTTCGGCTATGGCTACACCTTC. Full variable domain (outside the CDR3, taken from reference TRBV29-1 and TRBJ1-2): SAVISQKPSRDICQRGTSLTIQCQVDSQVTMMFWYRQQPGQSLTLIATANQGSEATYESGFVIDKFPISRPNLTFSTLTVSNMSPEDSSIYLCSVADITGHPFGYGYTFGSGTRLTVV.

V usage is TRBV28 and J usage is TRBJ2-2; 7 nucleotides agree with TRBD1. CDR3 length equals 15 residues. Looked up from germline, CDR1 is MDHEN and CDR2 is SYDVKM. Losses at the gene ends were 3 bases for V and 2 bases for J; bases not matched to a gene: 3. The CDR3 DNA reads TGTGCCAGCAGTTTTAGGGACAGAAACACCGGGGAGCTGTTTTTT. It codes for CASSFRDRNTGELFF. Full variable domain (remainder filled in from reference TRBV28 and TRBJ2-2): DVKVTQSSRYLVKRTGEKVFLECVQDMDHENMFWYRQDPGLGLRLIYFSYDVKMKEKGDIPEGYSVSREKKERFSLILESASTNQTSMYLCASSFRDRNTGELFFGEGSRLTVL.